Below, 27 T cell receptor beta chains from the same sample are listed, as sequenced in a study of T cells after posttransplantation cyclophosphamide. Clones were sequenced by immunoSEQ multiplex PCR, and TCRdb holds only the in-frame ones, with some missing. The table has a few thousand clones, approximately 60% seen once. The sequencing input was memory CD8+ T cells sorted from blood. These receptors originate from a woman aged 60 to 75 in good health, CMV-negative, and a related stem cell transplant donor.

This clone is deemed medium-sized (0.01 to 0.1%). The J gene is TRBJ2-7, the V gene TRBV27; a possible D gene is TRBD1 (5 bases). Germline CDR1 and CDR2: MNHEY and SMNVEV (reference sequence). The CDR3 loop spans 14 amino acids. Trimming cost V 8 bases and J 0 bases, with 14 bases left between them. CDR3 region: CASAGAYSSYEQYF. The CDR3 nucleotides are TGTGCCAGCGCTGGGGCATATAGCTCCTACGAGCAGTACTTC.

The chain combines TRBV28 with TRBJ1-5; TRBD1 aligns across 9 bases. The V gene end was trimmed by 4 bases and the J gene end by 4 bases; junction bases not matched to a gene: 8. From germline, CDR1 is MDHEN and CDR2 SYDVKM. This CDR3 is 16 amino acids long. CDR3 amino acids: CASSSPTGGLNQPQHF. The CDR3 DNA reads TGTGCCAGCAGTTCACCAACAGGGGGCTTAAATCAGCCCCAGCATTTT.

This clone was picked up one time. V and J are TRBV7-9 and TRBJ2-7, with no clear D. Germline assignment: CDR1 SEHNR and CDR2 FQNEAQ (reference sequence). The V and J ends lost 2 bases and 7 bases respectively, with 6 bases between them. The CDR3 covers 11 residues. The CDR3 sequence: CASSLSQEQYF. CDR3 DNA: TGTGCCAGCAGCTTATCCCAAGAGCAGTACTTC.

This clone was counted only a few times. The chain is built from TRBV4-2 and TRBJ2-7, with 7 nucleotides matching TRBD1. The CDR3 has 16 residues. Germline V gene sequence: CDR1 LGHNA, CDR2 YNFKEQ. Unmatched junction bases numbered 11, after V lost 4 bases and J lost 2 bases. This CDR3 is CASSPRDSPIPYEQYF. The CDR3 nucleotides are TGTGCCAGCAGCCCTCGGGACAGCCCCATTCCCTACGAGCAGTACTTC.

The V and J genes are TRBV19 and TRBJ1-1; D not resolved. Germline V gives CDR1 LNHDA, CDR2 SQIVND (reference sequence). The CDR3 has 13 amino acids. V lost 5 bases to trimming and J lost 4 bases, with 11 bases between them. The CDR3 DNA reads TGTGCCAGTAGTTTGGGCGCCGGCACTGAAGCTTTCTTT. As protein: CASSLGAGTEAFF.

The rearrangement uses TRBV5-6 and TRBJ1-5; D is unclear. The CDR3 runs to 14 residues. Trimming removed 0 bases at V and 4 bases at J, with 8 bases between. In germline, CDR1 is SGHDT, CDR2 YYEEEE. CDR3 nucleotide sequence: TGTGCCAGCAGCTTGGGCACAGCTAATCAGCCCCAGCATTTT. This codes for CASSLGTANQPQHF.

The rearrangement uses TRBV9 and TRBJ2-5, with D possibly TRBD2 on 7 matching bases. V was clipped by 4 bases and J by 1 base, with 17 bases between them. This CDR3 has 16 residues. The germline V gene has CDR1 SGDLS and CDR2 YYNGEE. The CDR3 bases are TGTGCCAGCAGCCCATTTGGGGGGGGCCCCCAAGAGACCCAGTACTTC. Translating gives CASSPFGGGPQETQYF.

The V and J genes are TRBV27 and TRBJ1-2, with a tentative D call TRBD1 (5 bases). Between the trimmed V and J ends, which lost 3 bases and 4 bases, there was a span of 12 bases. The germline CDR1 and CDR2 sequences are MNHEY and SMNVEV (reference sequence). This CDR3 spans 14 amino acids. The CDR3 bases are TGTGCCAGCAGTTTGGCGGGGCAGACCTATGGCTACACCTTC. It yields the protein CASSLAGQTYGYTF.

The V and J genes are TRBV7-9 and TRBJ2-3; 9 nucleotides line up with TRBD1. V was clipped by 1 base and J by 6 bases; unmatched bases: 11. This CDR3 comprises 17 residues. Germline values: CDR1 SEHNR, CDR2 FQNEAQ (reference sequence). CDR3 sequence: CASSLVDRGYLADTQYF. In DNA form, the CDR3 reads TGTGCCAGCAGCTTAGTGGACAGGGGTTATCTGGCGGATACGCAGTATTTT.

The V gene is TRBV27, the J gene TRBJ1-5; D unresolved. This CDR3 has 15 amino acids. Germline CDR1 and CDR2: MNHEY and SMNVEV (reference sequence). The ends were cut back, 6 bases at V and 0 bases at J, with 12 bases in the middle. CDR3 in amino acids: CASRVGYNSNQPQHF. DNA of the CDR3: TGTGCCAGCAGGGTGGGCTACAATAGCAATCAGCCCCAGCATTTT.

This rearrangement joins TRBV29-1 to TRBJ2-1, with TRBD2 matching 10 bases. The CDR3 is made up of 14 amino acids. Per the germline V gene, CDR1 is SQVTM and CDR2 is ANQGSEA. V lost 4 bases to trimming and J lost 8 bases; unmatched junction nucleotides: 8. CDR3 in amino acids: CSVVGASGGYEQFF. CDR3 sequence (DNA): TGCAGCGTTGTAGGTGCTAGCGGGGGCTATGAGCAGTTCTTC.

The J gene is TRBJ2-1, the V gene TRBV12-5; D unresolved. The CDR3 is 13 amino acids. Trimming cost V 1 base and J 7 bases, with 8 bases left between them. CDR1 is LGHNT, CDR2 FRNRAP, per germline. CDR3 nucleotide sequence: TGTGCTAGTGGTTTGGGAGTCCTTAATGAGCAGTTCTTC. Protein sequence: CASGLGVLNEQFF.

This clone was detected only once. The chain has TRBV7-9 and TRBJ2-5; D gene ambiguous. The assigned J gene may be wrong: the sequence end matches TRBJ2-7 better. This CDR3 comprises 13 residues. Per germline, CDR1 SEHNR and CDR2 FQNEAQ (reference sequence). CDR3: CASSRLFSYEQYF. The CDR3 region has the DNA TGTGCCAGCAGCCGATTATTCTCCTACGAGCAGTACTTC.

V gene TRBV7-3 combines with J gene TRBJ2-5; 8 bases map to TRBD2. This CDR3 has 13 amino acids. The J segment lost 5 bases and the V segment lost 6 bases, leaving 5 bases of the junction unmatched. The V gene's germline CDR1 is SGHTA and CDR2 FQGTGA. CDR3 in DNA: TGTGCCAGCAGTGAGGGACTAGAGGAGACCCAGTACTTC. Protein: CASSEGLEETQYF.

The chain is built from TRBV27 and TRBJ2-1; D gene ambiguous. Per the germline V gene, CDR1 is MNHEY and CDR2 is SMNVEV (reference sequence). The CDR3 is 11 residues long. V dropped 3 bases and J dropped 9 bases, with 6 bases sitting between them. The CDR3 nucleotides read TGTGCCAGCAGTTTCCATTTTGAGCAGTTCTTC. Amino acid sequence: CASSFHFEQFF.

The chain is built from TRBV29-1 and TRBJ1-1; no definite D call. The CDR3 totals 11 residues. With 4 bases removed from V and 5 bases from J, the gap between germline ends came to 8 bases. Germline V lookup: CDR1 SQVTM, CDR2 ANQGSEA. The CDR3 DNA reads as TGCAGCGTTGTACGGGAGACTGAAGCTTTCTTT. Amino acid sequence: CSVVRETEAFF.

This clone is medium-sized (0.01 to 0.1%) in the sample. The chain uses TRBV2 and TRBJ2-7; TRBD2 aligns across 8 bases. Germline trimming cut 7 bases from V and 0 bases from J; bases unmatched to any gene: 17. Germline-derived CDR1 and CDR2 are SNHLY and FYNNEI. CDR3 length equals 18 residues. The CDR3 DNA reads TGTGCCAGCACCGACAGTCTGAGTGCGGGAGGAAGCTCCTACGAGCAGTACTTC. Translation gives CASTDSLSAGGSSYEQYF.

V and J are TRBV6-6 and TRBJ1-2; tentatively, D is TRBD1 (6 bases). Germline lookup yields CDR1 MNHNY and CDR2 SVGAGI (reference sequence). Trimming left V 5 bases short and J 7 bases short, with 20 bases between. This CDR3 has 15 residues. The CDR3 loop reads CASSRVLQGKGGYTF. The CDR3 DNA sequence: TGTGCCAGCAGTCGGGTTCTTCAGGGGAAGGGTGGCTACACCTTC.

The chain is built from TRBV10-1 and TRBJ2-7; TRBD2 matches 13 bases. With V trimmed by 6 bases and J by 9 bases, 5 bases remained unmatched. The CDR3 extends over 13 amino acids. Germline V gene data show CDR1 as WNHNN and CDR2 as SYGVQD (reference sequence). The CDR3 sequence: CASRVGLAGVQYF. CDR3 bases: TGCGCCAGCAGGGTTGGACTAGCGGGGGTGCAGTACTTC.

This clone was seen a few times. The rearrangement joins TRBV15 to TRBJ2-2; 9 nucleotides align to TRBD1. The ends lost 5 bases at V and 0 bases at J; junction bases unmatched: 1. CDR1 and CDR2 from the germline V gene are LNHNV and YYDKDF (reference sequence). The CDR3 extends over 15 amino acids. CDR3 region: CATSWDRANTGELFF. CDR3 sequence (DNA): TGTGCCACCAGCTGGGACAGGGCGAACACCGGGGAGCTGTTTTTT.

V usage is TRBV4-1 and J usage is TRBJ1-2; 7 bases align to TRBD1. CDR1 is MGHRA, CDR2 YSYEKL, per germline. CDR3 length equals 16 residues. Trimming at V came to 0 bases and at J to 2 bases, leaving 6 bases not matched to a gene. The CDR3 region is CASSQEQGSINYGYTF. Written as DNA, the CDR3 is TGCGCCAGCAGCCAAGAACAGGGGTCGATAAACTATGGCTACACCTTC.

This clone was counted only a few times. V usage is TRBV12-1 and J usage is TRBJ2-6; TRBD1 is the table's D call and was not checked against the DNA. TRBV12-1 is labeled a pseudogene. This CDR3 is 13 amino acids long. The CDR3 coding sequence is TGTGCCATAGGACAAAGTCGGGCCAACGTCCTGACTTTC. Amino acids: CAIGQSRANVLTF.

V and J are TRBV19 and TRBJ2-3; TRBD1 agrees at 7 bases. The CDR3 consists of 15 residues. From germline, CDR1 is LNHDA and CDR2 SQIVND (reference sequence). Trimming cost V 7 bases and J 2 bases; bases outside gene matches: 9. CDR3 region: CASKPGTASTDTQYF. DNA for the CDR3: TGTGCCAGTAAACCCGGGACAGCGTCCACAGATACGCAGTATTTT. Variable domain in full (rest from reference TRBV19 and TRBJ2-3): DGGITQSPKYLFRKEGQNVTLSCEQNLNHDAMYWYRQDPGQGLRLIYYSQIVNDFQKGDIAEGYSVSREKKESFPLTVTSAQKNPTAFYLCASKPGTASTDTQYFGPGTRLTVL.

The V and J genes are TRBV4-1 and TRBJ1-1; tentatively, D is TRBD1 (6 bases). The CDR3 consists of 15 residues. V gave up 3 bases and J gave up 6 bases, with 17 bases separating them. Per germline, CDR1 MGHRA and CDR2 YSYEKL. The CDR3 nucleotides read TGCGCCAGCAGCCAGGAATACAGGGACGGGGCTGAAGCTTTCTTT. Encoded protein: CASSQEYRDGAEAFF.

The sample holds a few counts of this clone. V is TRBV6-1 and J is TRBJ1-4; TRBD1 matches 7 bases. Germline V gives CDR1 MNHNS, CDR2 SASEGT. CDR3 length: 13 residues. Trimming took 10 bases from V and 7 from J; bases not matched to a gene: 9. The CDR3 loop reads CATQTGVVEKLFF. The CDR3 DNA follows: TGTGCCACCCAAACAGGGGTTGTTGAAAAACTGTTTTTT.

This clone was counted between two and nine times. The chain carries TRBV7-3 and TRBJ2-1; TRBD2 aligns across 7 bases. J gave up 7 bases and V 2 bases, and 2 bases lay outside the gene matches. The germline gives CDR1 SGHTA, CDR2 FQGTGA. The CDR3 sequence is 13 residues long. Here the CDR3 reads CASSLGGENEQFF. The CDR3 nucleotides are TGTGCCAGCAGCTTAGGGGGGGAGAATGAGCAGTTCTTC. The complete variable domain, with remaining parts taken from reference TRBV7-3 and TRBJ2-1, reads GAGVSQTPSNKVTEKGKYVELRCDPISGHTALYWYRQSLGQGPEFLIYFQGTGAADDSGLPNDRFFAVRPEGSVSTLKIQRTERGDSAVYLCASSLGGENEQFFGPGTRLTVL.

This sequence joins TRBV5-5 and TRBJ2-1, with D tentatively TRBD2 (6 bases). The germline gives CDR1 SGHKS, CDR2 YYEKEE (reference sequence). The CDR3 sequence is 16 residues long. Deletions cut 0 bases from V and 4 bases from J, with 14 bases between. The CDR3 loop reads CASSLAGGVLYNEQFF. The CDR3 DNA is TGTGCCAGCAGCTTGGCTGGCGGGGTACTTTACAATGAGCAGTTCTTC.